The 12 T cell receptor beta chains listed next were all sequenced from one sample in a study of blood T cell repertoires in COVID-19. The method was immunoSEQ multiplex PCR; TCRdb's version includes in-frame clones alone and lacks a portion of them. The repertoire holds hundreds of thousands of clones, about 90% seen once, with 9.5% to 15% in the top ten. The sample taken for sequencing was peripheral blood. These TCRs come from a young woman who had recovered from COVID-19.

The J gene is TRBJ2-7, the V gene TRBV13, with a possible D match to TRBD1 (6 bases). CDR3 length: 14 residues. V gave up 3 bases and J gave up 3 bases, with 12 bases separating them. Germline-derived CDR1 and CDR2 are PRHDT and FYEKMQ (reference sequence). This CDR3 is CASSLGDKSYEQYF. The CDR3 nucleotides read TGTGCCAGCAGCTTGGGGGACAAAAGCTACGAGCAGTACTTC. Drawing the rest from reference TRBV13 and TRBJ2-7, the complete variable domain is AAGVIQSPRHLIKEKRETATLKCYPIPRHDTVYWYQQGPGQDPQFLISFYEKMQSDKGSIPDRFSAQQFSDYHSELNMSSLELGDSALYFCASSLGDKSYEQYFGPGTRLTVT.

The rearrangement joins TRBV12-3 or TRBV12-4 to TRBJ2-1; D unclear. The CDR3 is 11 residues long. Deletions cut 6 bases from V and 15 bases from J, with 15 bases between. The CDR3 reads CASSPTRSRFF. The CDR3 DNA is TGTGCCAGCAGCCCTACCCGGTCGCGGTTCTTC.

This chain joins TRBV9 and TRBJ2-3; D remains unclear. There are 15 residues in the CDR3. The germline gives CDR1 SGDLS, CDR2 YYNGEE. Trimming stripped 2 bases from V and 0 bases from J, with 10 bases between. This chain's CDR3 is CASSVGRSSTDTQYF. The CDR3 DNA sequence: TGTGCCAGCAGCGTTGGGCGATCTAGCACAGATACGCAGTATTTT.

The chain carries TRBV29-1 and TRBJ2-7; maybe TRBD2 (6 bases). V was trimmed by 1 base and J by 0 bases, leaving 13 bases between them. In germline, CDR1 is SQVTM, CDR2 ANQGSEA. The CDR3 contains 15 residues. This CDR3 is CSVEGLVGLSYEQYF. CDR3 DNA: TGCAGCGTTGAAGGCCTTGTGGGACTCTCCTACGAGCAGTACTTC.

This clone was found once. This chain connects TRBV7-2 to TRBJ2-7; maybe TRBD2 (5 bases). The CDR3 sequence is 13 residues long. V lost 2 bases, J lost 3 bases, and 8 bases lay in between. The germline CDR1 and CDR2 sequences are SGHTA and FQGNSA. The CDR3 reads CASSLTGNYEQYF. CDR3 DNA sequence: TGTGCCAGCAGCTTAACCGGGAACTACGAGCAGTACTTC.

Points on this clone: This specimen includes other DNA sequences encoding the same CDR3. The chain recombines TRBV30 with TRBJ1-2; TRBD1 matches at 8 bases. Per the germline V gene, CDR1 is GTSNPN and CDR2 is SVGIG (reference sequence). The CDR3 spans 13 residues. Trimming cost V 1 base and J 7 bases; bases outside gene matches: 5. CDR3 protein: CAWSAGGAGGYTF. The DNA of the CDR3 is TGTGCCTGGAGTGCAGGGGGCGCGGGTGGCTACACCTTC. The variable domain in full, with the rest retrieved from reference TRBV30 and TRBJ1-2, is SQTIHQWPATLVQPVGSPLSLECTVEGTSNPNLYWYRQAAGRGLQLLFYSVGIGQISSEVPQNLSASRPQDRQFILSSKKLLLSDSGFYLCAWSAGGAGGYTFGSGTRLTVV.

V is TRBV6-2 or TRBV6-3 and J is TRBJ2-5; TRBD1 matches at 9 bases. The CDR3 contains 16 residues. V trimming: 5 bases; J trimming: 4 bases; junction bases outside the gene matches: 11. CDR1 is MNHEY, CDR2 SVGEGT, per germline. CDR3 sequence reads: CASSTGTGRIRETQYF. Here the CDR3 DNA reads TGTGCCAGCAGTACCGGGACAGGGAGGATCCGAGAGACCCAGTACTTC.

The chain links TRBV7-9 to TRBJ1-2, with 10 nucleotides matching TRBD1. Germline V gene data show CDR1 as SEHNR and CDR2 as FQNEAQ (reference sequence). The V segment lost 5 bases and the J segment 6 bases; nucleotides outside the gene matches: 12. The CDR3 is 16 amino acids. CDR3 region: CASSLLTPDRGNGYTF. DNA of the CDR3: TGTGCCAGCAGCCTACTAACCCCGGACAGGGGGAATGGCTACACCTTC.

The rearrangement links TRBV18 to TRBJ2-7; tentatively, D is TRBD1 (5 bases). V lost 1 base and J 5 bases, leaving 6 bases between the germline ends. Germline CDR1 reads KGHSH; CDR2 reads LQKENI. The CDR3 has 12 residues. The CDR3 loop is CASSPRGDEQYF. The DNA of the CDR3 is TGTGCCAGCTCACCACGGGGCGACGAGCAGTACTTC.

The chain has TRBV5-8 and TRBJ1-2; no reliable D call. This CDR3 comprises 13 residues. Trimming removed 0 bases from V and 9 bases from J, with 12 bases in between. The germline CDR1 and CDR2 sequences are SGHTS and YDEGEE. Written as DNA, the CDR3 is TGTGCCAGCAGCTTGGAACCCGGGGTACGCTACACCTTC. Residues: CASSLEPGVRYTF.

As DNA, the CDR3 is TGTGCCAGCAGCCAGGGTACCGGGACACATTACAATGAGCAGTTCTTC. Encoded protein: CASSQGTGTHYNEQFF. The chain carries TRBV3-1 (or the pseudogene TRBV3-2) and TRBJ2-1; D might be TRBD1 (6 bases). Trimming shortened V by 3 bases and J by 4 bases, and 16 bases separated the two germline ends. Germline CDR1 is LGHDT and CDR2 is YNNKEL (reference sequence). This CDR3 comprises 16 residues.

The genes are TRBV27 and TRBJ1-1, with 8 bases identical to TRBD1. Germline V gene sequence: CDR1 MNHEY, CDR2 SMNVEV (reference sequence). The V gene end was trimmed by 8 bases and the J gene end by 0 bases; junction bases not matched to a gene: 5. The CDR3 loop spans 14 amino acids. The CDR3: CASWTGTLNTEAFF. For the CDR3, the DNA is TGTGCCAGCTGGACAGGGACTTTGAACACTGAAGCTTTCTTT.